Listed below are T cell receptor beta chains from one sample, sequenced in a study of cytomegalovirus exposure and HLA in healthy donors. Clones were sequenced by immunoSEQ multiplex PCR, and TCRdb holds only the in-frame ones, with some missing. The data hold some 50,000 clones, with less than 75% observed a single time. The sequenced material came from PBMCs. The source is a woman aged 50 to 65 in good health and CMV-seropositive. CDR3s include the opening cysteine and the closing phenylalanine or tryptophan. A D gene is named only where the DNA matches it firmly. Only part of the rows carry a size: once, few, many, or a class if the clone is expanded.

cdr3_nt: TGTGCCAGCAGTCCTGTACCGGGACAGGGCCCGCGGGCTTTCTTT
cdr3_aa: CASSPVPGQGPRAFF
v_call: TRBV28
d_call: TRBD1
j_call: TRBJ1-1
clone_size: -

cdr3_nt: TGTGCCACCAGCAGAGAGGGGACAGGTGCTTCTGGAAACACCATATATTTT
cdr3_aa: CATSREGTGASGNTIYF
v_call: TRBV15
d_call: TRBD1
j_call: TRBJ1-3
clone_size: -

cdr3_nt: TGCAGCGTTGGCAAAGGGGGAAATCAGCCCCAGCATTTT
cdr3_aa: CSVGKGGNQPQHF
v_call: TRBV29-1
d_call: -
j_call: TRBJ1-5
clone_size: -

cdr3_nt: TGTGCCACGCAGGGTCCAGTGGATGAAAAACTGTTTTTT
cdr3_aa: CATQGPVDEKLFF
v_call: TRBV7-9
d_call: -
j_call: TRBJ1-4
clone_size: -

cdr3_nt: TGTGCCAGCAGCACCGGACAGGGGACATACGGGGGCAATGAGCAGTTCTTC
cdr3_aa: CASSTGQGTYGGNEQFF
v_call: TRBV7-2
d_call: TRBD1
j_call: TRBJ2-1
clone_size: -

cdr3_nt: TGTGCCAGCAGCGCCGGCTCGACAGGGAGCTACGAGCAGTACTTC
cdr3_aa: CASSAGSTGSYEQYF
v_call: TRBV9
d_call: TRBD1
j_call: TRBJ2-7
clone_size: -

cdr3_nt: TGTGCCAGCAGCTTAAGACCCGACCCGGGAGCTGAAGCTTTCTTT
cdr3_aa: CASSLRPDPGAEAFF
v_call: TRBV7-8
d_call: -
j_call: TRBJ1-1
clone_size: -

cdr3_nt: TGTGCCAGCAGGAGGGGGAGACAGGGAGAGGAAGAGACCCAGTACTTC
cdr3_aa: CASRRGRQGEEETQYF
v_call: TRBV21-1
d_call: -
j_call: TRBJ2-5
clone_size: -

cdr3_nt: TGCGCCAGCAGCTTGGCCGGGGGGGGAAATCAGCCCCAGCATTTT
cdr3_aa: CASSLAGGGNQPQHF
v_call: TRBV5-1
d_call: -
j_call: TRBJ1-5
clone_size: few

cdr3_nt: TGTGCCAGCAGCTTGGGGCAAAGTAACTGGCTCGAGCAGTACTTC
cdr3_aa: CASSLGQSNWLEQYF
v_call: TRBV7-2
d_call: -
j_call: TRBJ2-7
clone_size: -

cdr3_nt: TGCGGCGGGGGTGACACAGATACGCAGTATTTT
cdr3_aa: CGGGDTDTQYF
v_call: TRBV20-1
d_call: TRBD2
j_call: TRBJ2-3
clone_size: -

cdr3_nt: TGTGCCAGCAGGGGACTATCGGAGTATTTT
cdr3_aa: CASRGLSEYF
v_call: TRBV6-4
d_call: TRBD2
j_call: TRBJ2-3
clone_size: -

cdr3_nt: TGTGCCAGCAGCGCCGACCCTAGTAGCAATGAGCAGTTCTTC
cdr3_aa: CASSADPSSNEQFF
v_call: TRBV9
d_call: -
j_call: TRBJ2-1
clone_size: few

cdr3_nt: TGTGCCAGCAGTTTTCATGGACTAGCGTTCGCGAACACCGGGGAGCTGTTTTTT
cdr3_aa: CASSFHGLAFANTGELFF
v_call: TRBV27
d_call: TRBD2
j_call: TRBJ2-2
clone_size: -

cdr3_nt: TGTGCCAGCAGCGTCCAGACCGGGACAGGTCACGAGCAGTACTTC
cdr3_aa: CASSVQTGTGHEQYF
v_call: TRBV9
d_call: TRBD1
j_call: TRBJ2-7
clone_size: -

cdr3_nt: TGTGCCAGCAGTGGGGGAGGGCCCGGCTACACCTTC
cdr3_aa: CASSGGGPGYTF
v_call: TRBV2
d_call: -
j_call: TRBJ1-2
clone_size: -

cdr3_nt: TGCAGCGTGTATTGGACAAGCTCCTACGAGCAGTACTTC
cdr3_aa: CSVYWTSSYEQYF
v_call: TRBV29-1
d_call: -
j_call: TRBJ2-7
clone_size: -

cdr3_nt: TGTGCCAGCAGCCTAACCGAACTATACGGAGCTTTCTTT
cdr3_aa: CASSLTELYGAFF
v_call: TRBV7-2
d_call: -
j_call: TRBJ1-1
clone_size: -

cdr3_nt: TGCGCCAGCAGCTTGGGGCAGGCTGTACCACCCCTCCACTTT
cdr3_aa: CASSLGQAVPPLHF
v_call: TRBV5-1
d_call: -
j_call: TRBJ1-6
clone_size: few

cdr3_nt: TGTGCCAGCAGACCTGACAGGGGGACGGGGTGGTACCAGCCCCAGCATTTT
cdr3_aa: CASRPDRGTGWYQPQHF
v_call: TRBV27
d_call: TRBD1
j_call: TRBJ1-5
clone_size: -

cdr3_nt: TGTGCCAGCAGTTGGTCTAGAATAGGCACCGGGGAGCTGTTTTTT
cdr3_aa: CASSWSRIGTGELFF
v_call: TRBV27
d_call: -
j_call: TRBJ2-2
clone_size: -

cdr3_nt: TGCGCCAGCAGCCTAGGCTGGACTAGCGGGGGAGAGACCCAGTACTTC
cdr3_aa: CASSLGWTSGGETQYF
v_call: TRBV5-1
d_call: TRBD2
j_call: TRBJ2-5
clone_size: once

cdr3_nt: TGTGCCAGCGGAACAGGGGCTATGAACACTGAAGCTTTCTTT
cdr3_aa: CASGTGAMNTEAFF
v_call: TRBV7-9
d_call: TRBD1
j_call: TRBJ1-1
clone_size: -

cdr3_nt: TGTGCCAGCAGTGGGAGAGTAGAGCAGTACTTC
cdr3_aa: CASSGRVEQYF
v_call: TRBV28
d_call: -
j_call: TRBJ2-7
clone_size: -

cdr3_nt: TGTGCCAGCGAGGGACAGGGCTACGAGCAGTACTTC
cdr3_aa: CASEGQGYEQYF
v_call: TRBV19
d_call: TRBD1
j_call: TRBJ2-7
clone_size: -

cdr3_nt: TGTGCCAGCAGCCAACAGGCGGGGAATCAGCCCCAGCATTTT
cdr3_aa: CASSQQAGNQPQHF
v_call: TRBV7-2
d_call: -
j_call: TRBJ1-5
clone_size: -

cdr3_nt: TGTGCCAGCAGCCAAGAGTGGGGGGGCCAAGAGACCCAGTACTTC
cdr3_aa: CASSQEWGGQETQYF
v_call: TRBV4-2
d_call: TRBD2
j_call: TRBJ2-5
clone_size: -

cdr3_nt: TGTGCCAGCTGGCTTGGCGGCCTTCCCGAGCAGTACTTC
cdr3_aa: CASWLGGLPEQYF
v_call: TRBV2
d_call: -
j_call: TRBJ2-7
clone_size: -

cdr3_nt: TGTGCCAGCAGCCTTCGATTAAGGGGGCAGGGCGGGGAGCTGTTTTTT
cdr3_aa: CASSLRLRGQGGELFF
v_call: TRBV5-6
d_call: TRBD1
j_call: TRBJ2-2
clone_size: -

cdr3_nt: TGTGCCAGCAGTTTGCTAGCGGGAGGTAAGCAGTACTTC
cdr3_aa: CASSLLAGGKQYF
v_call: TRBV28
d_call: TRBD2
j_call: TRBJ2-7
clone_size: -

cdr3_nt: TGTGCCAGCAGTGGGGGACTAGCGGAAAAGAGCTCCTACGAGCAGTACTTC
cdr3_aa: CASSGGLAEKSSYEQYF
v_call: TRBV6-1
d_call: TRBD2
j_call: TRBJ2-7
clone_size: -

cdr3_nt: TGTGCCAGCAGCTTGGTTAGCTCCTACAATGAGCAGTTCTTC
cdr3_aa: CASSLVSSYNEQFF
v_call: TRBV5-6
d_call: -
j_call: TRBJ2-1
clone_size: -

cdr3_nt: TGTGCCAGCAGACAGATCTCGGGACAGGGTATTAGAAACACCATATATTTT
cdr3_aa: CASRQISGQGIRNTIYF
v_call: TRBV11-2
d_call: TRBD1
j_call: TRBJ1-3
clone_size: -

cdr3_nt: TGTGCCAGCTCGTCTCGCCAGGGGATTTCCTACGAGCAGTACTTC
cdr3_aa: CASSSRQGISYEQYF
v_call: TRBV18
d_call: -
j_call: TRBJ2-7
clone_size: -

cdr3_nt: TGTGCCAGCAGCCCAGACAGCGACACCATATATTTT
cdr3_aa: CASSPDSDTIYF
v_call: TRBV7-2
d_call: -
j_call: TRBJ1-3
clone_size: once

cdr3_nt: TGTGCCTGGAAGGTGACTAGCGGAAACTACGAGCAGTACTTC
cdr3_aa: CAWKVTSGNYEQYF
v_call: TRBV30
d_call: TRBD2
j_call: TRBJ2-7
clone_size: -

cdr3_nt: TGTGCCATCAGCGGGATGACTAGCGGGGGGGCCGGGTACAATGAGCAGTTCTTC
cdr3_aa: CAISGMTSGGAGYNEQFF
v_call: TRBV10-3
d_call: TRBD2
j_call: TRBJ2-1
clone_size: -

cdr3_nt: TGTGCCAGCAGTGAATTCCCAGGGGACAGGTTATATGGCTACACCTTC
cdr3_aa: CASSEFPGDRLYGYTF
v_call: TRBV25-1
d_call: TRBD1
j_call: TRBJ1-2
clone_size: -

cdr3_nt: TGTGCCAGCAGCACCGAAGCGGCAGCAACTAATGAAAAACTGTTTTTT
cdr3_aa: CASSTEAAATNEKLFF
v_call: TRBV5-5
d_call: -
j_call: TRBJ1-4
clone_size: -

cdr3_nt: TGTGCCAGCAGCGACGGGGGGTTTAGCTCCTACAATGAGCAGTTCTTC
cdr3_aa: CASSDGGFSSYNEQFF
v_call: TRBV27
d_call: TRBD2
j_call: TRBJ2-1
clone_size: many

cdr3_nt: TGTGCCAGCAGCCTGGACAGGGCGACCCTCTACGAGCAGTACTTC
cdr3_aa: CASSLDRATLYEQYF
v_call: TRBV5-4
d_call: TRBD1
j_call: TRBJ2-7
clone_size: few

cdr3_nt: TGTGCCACCAGCAGAGATCGGGGGGTTCGAGAGCAGTACTTC
cdr3_aa: CATSRDRGVREQYF
v_call: TRBV15
d_call: TRBD2
j_call: TRBJ2-7
clone_size: -

cdr3_nt: TGTGCCAGCAGCCACCAGGGGGGAAGGAACACCGGGGAGCTGTTTTTT
cdr3_aa: CASSHQGGRNTGELFF
v_call: TRBV5-8
d_call: -
j_call: TRBJ2-2
clone_size: few

cdr3_nt: TGTGCCAGCTCACCCGACAGGGGGCGCATCTATGGCTACACCTTC
cdr3_aa: CASSPDRGRIYGYTF
v_call: TRBV18
d_call: TRBD1
j_call: TRBJ1-2
clone_size: -